This T cell receptor (beta chain) was sequenced for a study of cytomegalovirus exposure and HLA in healthy donors. On this clone itself: Its target is not known.

Study-level points and caveats: Available immune exposure information covered CMV serostatus only. The study assumed roughly uniform donor sequencing depth for presence/absence analyses.

The PCR employed 60 Vbeta primers together with 13 Jbeta primers. Sequenced by immunoSEQ multiplex PCR; TCRdb stores in-frame clones only, minus some. The sample yields roughly 190,000 clones, about four fifths seen once. Trimming at V came to 1 base and at J to 7 bases, leaving 6 bases not matched to a gene. The CDR3 is made up of 16 amino acids. The V gene's germline CDR1 is SGHVS and CDR2 FNYEAQ. This TCR was recovered from a young man in good health and CMV-seronegative. This sequence joins TRBV7-6 and TRBJ2-7; 14 nucleotides agree with TRBD2. Sequencing used PBMCs. The CDR3 DNA reads TGTGCCAGCAGCTTAGTGACTAGCGGGAGGGTGGAAGAGCAGTACTTC. This gives the protein CASSLVTSGRVEEQYF.